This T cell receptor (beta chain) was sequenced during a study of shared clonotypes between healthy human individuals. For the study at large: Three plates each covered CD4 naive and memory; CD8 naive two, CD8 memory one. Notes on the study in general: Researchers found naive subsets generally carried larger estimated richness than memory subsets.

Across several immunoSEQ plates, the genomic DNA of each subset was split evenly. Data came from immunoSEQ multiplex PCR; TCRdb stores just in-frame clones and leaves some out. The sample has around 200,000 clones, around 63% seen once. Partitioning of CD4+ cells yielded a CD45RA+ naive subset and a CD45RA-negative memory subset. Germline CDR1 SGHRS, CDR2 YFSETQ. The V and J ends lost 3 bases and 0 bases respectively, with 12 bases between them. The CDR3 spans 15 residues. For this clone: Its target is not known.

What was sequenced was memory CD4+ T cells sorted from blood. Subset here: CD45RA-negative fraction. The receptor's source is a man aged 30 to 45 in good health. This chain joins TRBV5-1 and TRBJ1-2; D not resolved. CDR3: CASSSGSKANYGYTF. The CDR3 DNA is TGCGCCAGCAGCTCCGGGTCGAAAGCTAACTATGGCTACACCTTC.